This T cell receptor beta chain was obtained from a study of T-cell memory formation after mild COVID-19. TCRdb reanalysed the 5' RACE reads using MiXCR and keeps one entry per CDR3 protein. The table records around 200,000 distinct CDR3 sequences, about a fifth of them present only once. The CDR3 is 14 amino acids. Trimming pared 5 bases from V and 2 bases from J, leaving 10 bases between. The sequenced material came from PBMCs or a T cell subset sorted from them (not recorded which). The chain links TRBV12-3 or TRBV12-4 to TRBJ1-5; perhaps TRBD1 as D (5 bases). This TCR derives from a young man who had mild COVID-19 (a few samples of this study predate the infection). Cell type and time point are not known. CDR3 residues: CASSASRGNQPQHF. The CDR3 DNA follows: TGTGCCAGCAGTGCTTCCAGGGGCAATCAGCCCCAGCATTTT.